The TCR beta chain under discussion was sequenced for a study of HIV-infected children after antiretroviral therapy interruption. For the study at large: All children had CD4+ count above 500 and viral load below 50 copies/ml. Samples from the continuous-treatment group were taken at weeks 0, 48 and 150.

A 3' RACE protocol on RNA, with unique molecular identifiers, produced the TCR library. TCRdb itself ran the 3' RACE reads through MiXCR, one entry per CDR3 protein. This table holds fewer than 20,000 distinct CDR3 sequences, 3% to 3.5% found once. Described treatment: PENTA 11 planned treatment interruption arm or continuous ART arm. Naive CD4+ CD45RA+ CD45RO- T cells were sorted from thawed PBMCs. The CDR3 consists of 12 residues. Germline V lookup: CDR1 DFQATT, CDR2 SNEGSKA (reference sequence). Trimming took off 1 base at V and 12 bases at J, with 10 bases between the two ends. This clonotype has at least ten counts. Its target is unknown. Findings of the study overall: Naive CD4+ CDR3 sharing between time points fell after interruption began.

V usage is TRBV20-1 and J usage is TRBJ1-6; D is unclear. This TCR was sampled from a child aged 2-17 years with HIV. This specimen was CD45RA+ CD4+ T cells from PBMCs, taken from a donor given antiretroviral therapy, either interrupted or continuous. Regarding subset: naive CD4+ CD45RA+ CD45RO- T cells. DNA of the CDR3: TGCAGTGCTAGAGTAACGGATGTACCCCTCCACTTT. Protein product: CSARVTDVPLHF.